These T cell receptor beta chains were read from a single sample in a study of control samples from healthy donors and cancer patients. Assay used: immunoSEQ multiplex PCR; TCRdb lists only in-frame clones, some missing. The sample lists 55,000 to 90,000 clones; approximately 80% were seen once. Specimen: blood. These receptors were taken from a man between 45 and 60 years old in good health. Both conserved end residues are part of each CDR3. D genes are given only for firm matches. Only some rows state a clone size, as once, few, many or a class for expanded clones.

clone_size	v_call	cdr3_length	j_call	d_call	cdr3_aa	cdr3_nt
NA	TRBV5-1	14	TRBJ1-1	NA	CASSLGISDTEAFF	TGCGCCAGCAGCCTAGGGATTTCGGACACTGAAGCTTTCTTT
NA	TRBV24-1	14	TRBJ2-5	NA	CATSDGPQSGTQYF	TGTGCCACCAGTGATGGGCCCCAGTCTGGGACCCAGTACTTC
NA	TRBV3-1/TRBV3-2	15	TRBJ2-3	TRBD2	CASSQVSGGTDTQYF	TGTGCCAGCAGCCAAGTCTCGGGAGGTACAGATACGCAGTATTTT
once	TRBV2	14	TRBJ1-1	NA	CASSEGYSGTEAFF	TGTGCCAGCAGTGAAGGCTATTCTGGGACTGAAGCTTTCTTT
few	TRBV16	14	TRBJ2-7	NA	CASSQSSRSYEQYF	TGTGCCAGCAGCCAATCAAGCCGCTCCTACGAGCAGTACTTC
NA	TRBV9	13	TRBJ2-7	NA	CASSVGTLGEQYF	TGTGCCAGCAGCGTAGGGACGCTGGGAGAGCAGTACTTC
once	TRBV5-1	15	TRBJ1-2	NA	CASSIRPGDSYGYTF	TGCGCCAGCAGCATTAGACCCGGAGATAGCTATGGCTACACCTTC
few	TRBV7-2	15	TRBJ2-1	NA	CASNNERWLANEQFF	TGTGCCAGCAACAACGAAAGGTGGTTAGCCAATGAGCAGTTCTTC
NA	TRBV11-3	12	TRBJ2-5	NA	CASRGRQETQYF	TGTGCCAGCAGGGGGCGCCAAGAGACCCAGTACTTC
NA	TRBV6-5	14	TRBJ2-7	TRBD2	CASSPTSGVNEQYF	TGTGCCAGCAGCCCAACTAGCGGGGTGAACGAGCAGTACTTC
NA	TRBV19	16	TRBJ2-1	TRBD2	CASKSASGSPYNEQFF	TGTGCCAGTAAATCCGCTAGCGGGTCCCCTTACAATGAGCAGTTCTTC
NA	TRBV4-1	16	TRBJ1-6	NA	CASSHDPSSYNSPLHF	TGCGCCAGCAGCCACGACCCTAGCTCCTATAATTCACCCCTCCACTTT
few	TRBV5-1	14	TRBJ1-4	NA	CASSLAQGNEKLFF	TGCGCCAGCAGCTTGGCGCAGGGGAATGAAAAACTGTTTTTT
NA	TRBV7-2	14	TRBJ1-6	NA	CASTRPGRDSPLHF	TGTGCCAGCACACGACCAGGGAGGGATTCACCCCTCCACTTT
NA	TRBV3-1/TRBV3-2	14	TRBJ2-1	NA	CASSPRPAYNEQFF	TGTGCCAGCAGCCCCCGGCCAGCATACAATGAGCAGTTCTTC
NA	TRBV19	13	TRBJ2-3	NA	CASGPGATDTQYF	TGTGCCAGTGGCCCGGGGGCCACAGATACGCAGTATTTT
NA	TRBV18	15	TRBJ1-1	NA	CASSPALDTNTEAFF	TGTGCCAGCTCCCCCGCCCTTGACACGAACACTGAAGCTTTCTTT
few	TRBV9	14	TRBJ2-3	NA	CASNQRLGADTQYF	TGTGCCAGCAACCAGCGGTTGGGGGCAGATACGCAGTATTTT
few	TRBV6-7	14	TRBJ1-5	NA	CASSYWQDNQPQHF	TGTGCCAGCAGTTACTGGCAGGACAATCAGCCCCAGCATTTT
NA	TRBV9	14	TRBJ2-5	TRBD1	CASSPRQGQETQYF	TGTGCCAGCAGCCCGCGACAGGGCCAAGAGACCCAGTACTTC
few	TRBV5-4	16	TRBJ1-5	NA	CASSLGGQWGNQPQHF	TGTGCCAGCAGCTTGGGTGGACAGTGGGGCAATCAGCCCCAGCATTTT
NA	TRBV6-6	15	TRBJ2-7	TRBD2	CASSFTSGGAGEQYF	TGTGCCAGCAGTTTCACAAGCGGGGGGGCCGGCGAGCAGTACTTC
NA	TRBV5-1	15	TRBJ2-3	NA	CASSLLQGGTDTQYF	TGCGCCAGCAGCTTGTTACAGGGAGGGACAGATACGCAGTATTTT
few	TRBV6-4	17	TRBJ1-4	TRBD1	CASSDETGQAINEKLFF	TGTGCCAGCAGTGATGAGACGGGACAGGCGATTAATGAAAAACTGTTTTTT
many	TRBV7-2	13	TRBJ2-2	NA	CARGSRSTGELFF	TGTGCCAGAGGGAGCAGGAGCACCGGGGAGCTGTTTTTT
NA	TRBV5-1	14	TRBJ2-5	NA	CASSGGGRQETQYF	TGCGCCAGCAGCGGTGGGGGACGCCAAGAGACCCAGTACTTC
NA	TRBV4-3	14	TRBJ2-1	NA	CASSQEGGSNEQFF	TGCGCCAGCAGCCAAGAAGGGGGAAGCAATGAGCAGTTCTTC
few	TRBV6-8	14	TRBJ2-7	NA	CASSYCSGSYEQYF	TGTGCCAGCAGTTATTGCAGTGGATCCTACGAGCAGTACTTC
NA	TRBV2	16	TRBJ2-5	TRBD2	CASSEGETSGVETQYF	TGTGCCAGCAGTGAAGGAGAGACTAGCGGGGTTGAGACCCAGTACTTC
NA	TRBV30	15	TRBJ1-4	TRBD1	CAWSDGTGLNEKLFF	TGTGCCTGGAGCGACGGGACAGGATTAAATGAAAAACTGTTTTTT
NA	TRBV5-1	12	TRBJ1-4	TRBD1	CASRTGYEKLFF	TGCGCCAGCAGGACAGGGTATGAAAAACTGTTTTTT
NA	TRBV30	15	TRBJ2-3	TRBD2	CAWSVESGGTDTQYF	TGTGCCTGGAGTGTCGAATCGGGAGGGACAGATACGCAGTATTTT
NA	TRBV29-1	14	TRBJ1-2	NA	CSVSGQLRLWGYTF	TGCAGCGTCTCAGGACAGCTCCGACTATGGGGCTACACCTTC
NA	TRBV6-5	13	TRBJ2-7	NA	CASSLTGTYEQYF	TGTGCCAGCAGTTTGACAGGTACCTACGAGCAGTACTTC
NA	TRBV6-5	13	TRBJ1-5	TRBD1	CASSQGGNQPQHF	TGTGCCAGCAGCCAGGGGGGCAATCAGCCCCAGCATTTT